This T cell receptor (beta chain) was found in a study of brain T cells in children with intractable seizures. Before surgery, patients took at least one anti-epileptic drug. The CDR3 length is 15 residues. V shed 4 bases and J 1 base; nucleotides not matched to a gene: 2. Germline CDR1 and CDR2: KGHDR and SFDVKD. A note on this clone: What it binds is not known.

Assay used: immunoSEQ multiplex PCR; TCRdb lists only in-frame clones, some missing. The table shows roughly 80,000 clones, with roughly 91% occurring only once. Findings of the study overall: HCMV serostatus was not known, and viral specificity came from CDR3 similarity only.

The specimen was peripheral blood, collected at surgery. This TCR was sampled from a boy under two years old with tuberous sclerosis and intractable seizures. The rearrangement links TRBV24-1 to TRBJ2-3, with TRBD2 identical over 9 bases. The CDR3 DNA is TGTGCCACCAGTGAAGTAGCGGGAGGCACAGATACGCAGTATTTT. This encodes CATSEVAGGTDTQYF.